A selection of T cell receptor beta chains follows, all from one sample in a study of lymphopenia after photon versus proton radiotherapy. Some clones are missing from TCRdb's copy, which holds only in-frame ones; the method was immunoSEQ multiplex PCR. The table shows roughly 30,000 clones, with around 87% occurring only once. The sequences come from peripheral blood, collected from a patient treated with proton-based radiotherapy. The receptors come from a woman aged 60-75 years with cholangiocarcinoma. Some clones in this sample may be carry-over from other donors' samples. The CDR3 runs from the conserved cysteine through the conserved F or W. Each record gives: J gene, clone size, D gene, V gene, CDR3 protein, CDR3 DNA. The D gene is left open where the match is weak. Only part of the rows carry a size: once, few, many, or a class if the clone is expanded.

TRBJ1-3 | - | - | TRBV25-1 | CASTSPGNTIYF | TGTGCCAGCACAAGCCCTGGAAACACCATATATTTT
TRBJ2-7 | - | TRBD1 | TRBV9 | CASSSGTGGYEQYF | TGTGCCAGCAGCTCCGGGACAGGGGGCTACGAGCAGTACTTC
TRBJ2-7 | - | TRBD2 | TRBV18 | CASSQLGAAGGSYEQYF | TGTGCCAGCTCACAACTCGGGGCAGCGGGGGGCAGCTACGAGCAGTACTTC
TRBJ2-5 | - | - | TRBV11-2 | CASSAVETQYF | TGTGCCAGCAGCGCGGTGGAGACCCAGTACTTC
TRBJ2-2 | - | - | TRBV9 | CASSETAGFLTGELFF | TGTGCCAGCAGCGAGACAGCAGGATTTTTGACCGGGGAGCTGTTTTTT
TRBJ2-7 | - | TRBD2 | TRBV7-2 | CASSPGGTSGRRGEQYF | TGTGCCAGCAGCCCGGGAGGGACTAGCGGGAGAAGGGGCGAGCAGTACTTC
TRBJ2-3 | - | TRBD2 | TRBV2 | CASSAPTSATQYF | TGTGCCAGCAGTGCCCCCACTAGCGCCACGCAGTATTTT
TRBJ2-6 | - | - | TRBV27 | CASSSPGTGANVLTF | TGTGCCAGCAGTTCCCCGGGAACCGGGGCCAACGTCCTGACTTTC
TRBJ2-7 | - | - | TRBV27 | CASSLRGNSYEQYF | TGTGCCAGCAGTTTACGGGGGAACTCCTACGAGCAGTACTTC
TRBJ2-7 | - | - | TRBV29-1 | CSALRYGPSYEQYF | TGCAGCGCTCTGAGATACGGGCCCTCCTACGAGCAGTACTTC
TRBJ2-7 | - | TRBD1 | TRBV27 | CASRPPRTGTSYEQYF | TGTGCCAGCAGGCCTCCTCGGACAGGGACCTCCTACGAGCAGTACTTC
TRBJ1-4 | - | - | TRBV15 | CATSRIGSTNEKLFF | TGTGCCACCAGCAGAATAGGATCAACTAATGAAAAACTGTTTTTT
TRBJ2-2 | - | - | TRBV2 | CASRFDSGELFF | TGTGCCAGCCGATTCGATTCCGGGGAGCTGTTTTTT
TRBJ2-7 | once | - | TRBV4-2 | CASSQADTGSYEQYF | TGTGCCAGCAGCCAGGCCGACACGGGCTCCTACGAGCAGTACTTC
TRBJ1-2 | - | - | TRBV27 | CASRQGLGYTF | TGTGCCAGCAGACAGGGTCTCGGCTACACCTTC
TRBJ2-1 | - | - | TRBV4-2 | CASSLDPGAHEQFF | TGTGCCAGCAGCCTCGACCCAGGGGCCCATGAGCAGTTCTTC
TRBJ2-1 | once | - | TRBV11-1 | CASSHGPLRNEQFF | TGTGCCAGCAGCCACGGGCCCCTTAGGAATGAGCAGTTCTTC
TRBJ1-3 | - | TRBD1 | TRBV5-1 | CASSFFGTGDTGNTIYF | TGCGCCAGCAGCTTCTTCGGGACAGGGGACACTGGAAACACCATATATTTT
TRBJ1-5 | - | - | TRBV19 | CASSNFGTISNQPQHF | TGTGCCAGTAGTAATTTCGGGACAATAAGCAATCAGCCCCAGCATTTT
TRBJ1-2 | - | - | TRBV10-3 | CAISVGAANYGYTF | TGTGCCATCAGTGTCGGGGCCGCTAACTATGGCTACACCTTC
TRBJ2-2 | - | - | TRBV29-1 | CSVEASRNGELFF | TGCAGCGTTGAAGCGTCGCGTAACGGGGAGCTGTTTTTT
TRBJ2-2 | - | TRBD2 | TRBV25-1 | CASSQALAGGNTGELFF | TGTGCCAGCAGCCAAGCACTAGCGGGGGGGAACACCGGGGAGCTGTTTTTT
TRBJ2-1 | - | - | TRBV7-2 | CASSAGREYNEQFF | TGTGCCAGCAGCGCGGGACGGGAGTACAATGAGCAGTTCTTC
TRBJ2-3 | - | - | TRBV5-1 | CASSSGGPTDTQYF | TGCGCCAGCAGCTCCGGAGGGCCCACAGATACGCAGTATTTT
TRBJ2-1 | - | TRBD2 | TRBV9 | CASSVVAGASSYNEQFF | TGTGCCAGCAGCGTAGTGGCGGGAGCGAGCTCCTACAATGAGCAGTTCTTC
TRBJ1-4 | - | - | TRBV6-5 | CASSPMSLSGELFF | TGTGCCAGCAGTCCCATGTCCCTGAGTGGGGAACTGTTTTTT
TRBJ2-1 | - | - | TRBV11-3 | CASSSPAGPYNEQFF | TGTGCCAGCAGTTCCCCGGCGGGACCTTACAATGAGCAGTTCTTC
TRBJ2-4 | - | - | TRBV19 | CASSIVVPARSSQNIQYF | TGTGCCAGTAGTATAGTTGTCCCGGCCCGCTCTAGCCAAAACATTCAGTACTTC
TRBJ2-7 | - | - | TRBV4-1 | CASSQGDDTYEQYF | TGCGCCAGCAGCCAAGGAGATGACACCTACGAGCAGTACTTC
TRBJ2-3 | once | - | TRBV11-2 | CASSPGWVADTQYF | TGTGCCAGCAGCCCAGGATGGGTCGCAGATACGCAGTATTTT
TRBJ1-2 | - | - | TRBV19 | CASSIPWAGNANYGYTF | TGTGCCAGTAGTATCCCCTGGGCAGGGAACGCTAACTATGGCTACACCTTC
TRBJ2-7 | - | - | TRBV5-1 | CASSSPGQGVYEQYF | TGCGCCAGCAGCTCCCCAGGGCAGGGAGTCTACGAGCAGTACTTC
TRBJ1-5 | - | - | TRBV6-5 | CASSYSPGANQPQHF | TGTGCCAGCAGTTACTCTCCAGGGGCCAATCAGCCCCAGCATTTT
TRBJ2-3 | - | - | TRBV5-1 | CASSSDSRADTQYF | TGCGCCAGCAGCTCCGACAGTAGGGCAGATACGCAGTATTTT
TRBJ2-7 | - | TRBD2 | TRBV19 | CASSMAGGDYEQYF | TGTGCCAGTAGTATGGCGGGAGGGGACTACGAGCAGTACTTC
TRBJ1-2 | - | - | TRBV7-2 | CASSFHRRPDYGYTF | TGTGCCAGCAGCTTCCACAGGCGCCCGGACTATGGCTACACCTTC
TRBJ2-7 | few | - | TRBV7-8 | CASSLGGLYEQYF | TGTGCCAGCAGCTTAGGGGGCCTCTACGAGCAGTACTTC
TRBJ2-7 | - | - | TRBV7-2 | CASSLPPPSYEQYF | TGTGCCAGCAGCTTACCCCCGCCTTCCTACGAGCAGTACTTC
TRBJ2-7 | once | - | TRBV14 | CASSQDWGEVVYEQYF | TGTGCCAGCAGCCAAGATTGGGGGGAGGTGGTCTACGAGCAGTACTTC
TRBJ1-1 | - | - | TRBV27 | CASSLMAGASLAFF | TGTGCCAGCAGTTTAATGGCGGGGGCGAGTCTAGCTTTCTTT
TRBJ1-2 | - | - | TRBV7-9 | CASSLPGFNYGYTF | TGTGCCAGCAGCTTACCAGGATTTAACTATGGCTACACCTTC
TRBJ1-1 | once | - | TRBV7-2 | CASSLVSRGTSEAFF | TGTGCCAGCAGCTTAGTGTCGCGGGGAACAAGTGAAGCTTTCTTT
TRBJ1-4 | - | - | TRBV5-1 | CASRINEKLFF | TGCGCCAGCAGAATTAATGAAAAACTGTTTTTT
TRBJ2-7 | - | - | TRBV11-2 | CASRGDSPYEQYF | TGTGCCAGCAGAGGGGATTCCCCCTACGAGCAGTACTTC
TRBJ2-5 | - | - | TRBV16 | CASSHPRETQYF | TGTGCCAGCAGCCATCCCCGGGAGACCCAGTACTTC
TRBJ2-3 | - | TRBD1 | TRBV27 | CASSARQGATDTQYF | TGTGCCAGCAGTGCCAGACAGGGAGCCACAGATACGCAGTATTTT
TRBJ1-1 | medium-sized | TRBD1 | TRBV18 | CASSRQGMNTEAFF | TGTGCCAGCTCACGACAGGGCATGAACACTGAAGCTTTCTTT
TRBJ1-3 | - | - | TRBV5-1 | CASSLVSSSGNTIYF | TGCGCCAGCAGCTTGGTTTCCAGTTCTGGAAACACCATATATTTT
TRBJ2-7 | - | TRBD2 | TRBV6-1 | CASSDFGEGYF | TGTGCCAGCAGCGATTTCGGGGAGGGGTACTTC
TRBJ1-1 | - | - | TRBV10-1 | CASSESSGNTEAFF | TGCGCCAGCAGTGAGTCTTCGGGGAACACTGAAGCTTTCTTT
TRBJ2-3 | - | - | TRBV11-3 | CASSLSPASTDTQYF | TGTGCCAGCAGCTTATCTCCGGCTAGCACAGATACGCAGTATTTT
TRBJ1-1 | - | TRBD1 | TRBV7-3 | CASSLTGTGGTEAFF | TGTGCCAGCAGCTTAACCGGGACAGGGGGTACTGAAGCTTTCTTT
TRBJ2-5 | - | - | TRBV7-9 | CASSRTPWETQYF | TGTGCCAGCAGCCGTACCCCCTGGGAGACCCAGTACTTC
TRBJ1-5 | once | TRBD1 | TRBV6-6 | CASSKQGAVNQPQHF | TGTGCCAGCAGTAAACAGGGGGCGGTCAATCAGCCCCAGCATTTT
TRBJ2-2 | - | - | TRBV7-9 | CASSRDTNTGELFF | TGTGCCAGCAGCAGGGACACCAACACCGGGGAGCTGTTTTTT
TRBJ2-5 | - | - | TRBV4-1 | CASSQDSHQETQYF | TGCGCCAGCAGCCAAGATTCCCACCAAGAGACCCAGTACTTC
TRBJ2-2 | once | TRBD2 | TRBV19 | CASRREYIGELFF | TGTGCCAGTAGGCGGGAGTATATCGGGGAGCTGTTTTTT